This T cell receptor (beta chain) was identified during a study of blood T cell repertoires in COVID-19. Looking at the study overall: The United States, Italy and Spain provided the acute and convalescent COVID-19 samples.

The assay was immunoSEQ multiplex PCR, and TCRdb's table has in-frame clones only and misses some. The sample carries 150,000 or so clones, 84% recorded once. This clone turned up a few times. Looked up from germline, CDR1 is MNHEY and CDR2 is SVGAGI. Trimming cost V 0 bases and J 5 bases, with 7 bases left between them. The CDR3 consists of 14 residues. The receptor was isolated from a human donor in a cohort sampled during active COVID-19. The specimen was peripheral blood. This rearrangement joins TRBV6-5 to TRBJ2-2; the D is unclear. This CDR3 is CASSYSRGTGELFF. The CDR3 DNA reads TGTGCCAGCAGTTACTCGAGAGGTACCGGGGAGCTGTTTTTT.